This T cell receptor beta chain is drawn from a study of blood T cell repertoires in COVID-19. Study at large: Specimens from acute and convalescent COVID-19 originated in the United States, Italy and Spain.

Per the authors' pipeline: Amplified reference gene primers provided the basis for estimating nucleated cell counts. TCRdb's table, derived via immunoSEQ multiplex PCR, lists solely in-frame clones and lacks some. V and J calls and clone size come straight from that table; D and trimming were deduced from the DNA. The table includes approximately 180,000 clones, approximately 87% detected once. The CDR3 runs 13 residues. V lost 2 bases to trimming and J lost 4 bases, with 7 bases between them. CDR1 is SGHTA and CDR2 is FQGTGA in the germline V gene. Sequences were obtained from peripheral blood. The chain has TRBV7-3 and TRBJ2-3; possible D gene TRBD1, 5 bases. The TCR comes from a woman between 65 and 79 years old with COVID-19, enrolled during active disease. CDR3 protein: CASSLQGSDTQYF. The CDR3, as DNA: TGTGCCAGCAGCTTACAGGGTTCAGATACGCAGTATTTT.